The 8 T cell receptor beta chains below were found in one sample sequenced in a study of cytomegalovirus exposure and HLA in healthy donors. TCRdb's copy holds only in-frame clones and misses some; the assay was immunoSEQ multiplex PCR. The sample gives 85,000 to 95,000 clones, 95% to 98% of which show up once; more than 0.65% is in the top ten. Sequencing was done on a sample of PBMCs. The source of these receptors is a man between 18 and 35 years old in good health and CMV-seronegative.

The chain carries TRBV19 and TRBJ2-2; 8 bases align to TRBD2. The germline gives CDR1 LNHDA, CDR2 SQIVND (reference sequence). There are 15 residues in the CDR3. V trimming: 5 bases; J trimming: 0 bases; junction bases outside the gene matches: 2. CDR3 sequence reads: CASSVGLANTGELFF. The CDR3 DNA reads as TGTGCCAGTAGTGTGGGACTAGCGAACACCGGGGAGCTGTTTTTT.

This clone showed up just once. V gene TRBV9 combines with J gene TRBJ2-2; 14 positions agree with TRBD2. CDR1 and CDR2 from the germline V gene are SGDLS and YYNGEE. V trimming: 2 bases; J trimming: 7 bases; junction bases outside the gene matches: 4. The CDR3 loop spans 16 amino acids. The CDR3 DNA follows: TGTGCCAGCAGCGTCGGGACTAGCGGGAGTATCGGGGAGCTGTTTTTT. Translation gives CASSVGTSGSIGELFF.

As DNA, the CDR3 is TGCGCCAGCAGCCAAGAGAACACGTTTGAAGCTTTCTTT. It specifies CASSQENTFEAFF. This rearrangement joins TRBV4-1 to TRBJ1-1; D is unclear. In germline, CDR1 is MGHRA, CDR2 YSYEKL. The CDR3 is 13 amino acids. The V gene lost 0 bases and the J gene lost 7 bases, with 9 bases spanning the gap.

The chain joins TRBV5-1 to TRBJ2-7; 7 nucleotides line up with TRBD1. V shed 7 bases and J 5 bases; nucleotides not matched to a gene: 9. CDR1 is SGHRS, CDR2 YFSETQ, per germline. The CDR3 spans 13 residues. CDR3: CASGWDRPHEQYF. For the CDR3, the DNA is TGCGCCAGCGGATGGGACAGACCCCACGAGCAGTACTTC.

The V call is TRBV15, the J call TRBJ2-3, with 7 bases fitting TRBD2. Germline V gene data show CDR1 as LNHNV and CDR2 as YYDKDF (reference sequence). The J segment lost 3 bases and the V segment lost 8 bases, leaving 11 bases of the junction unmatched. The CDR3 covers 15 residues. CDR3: CATGAGREGTDTQYF. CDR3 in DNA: TGTGCCACCGGAGCGGGCAGGGAGGGGACAGATACGCAGTATTTT.

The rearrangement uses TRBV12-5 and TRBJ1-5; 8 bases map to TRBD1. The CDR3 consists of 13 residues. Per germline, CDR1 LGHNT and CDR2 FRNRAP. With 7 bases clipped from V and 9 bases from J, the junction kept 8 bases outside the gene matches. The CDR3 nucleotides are TGTGCTAGTGCCTGGACAGGGCTTACGCCCCAGCATTTT. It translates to CASAWTGLTPQHF.

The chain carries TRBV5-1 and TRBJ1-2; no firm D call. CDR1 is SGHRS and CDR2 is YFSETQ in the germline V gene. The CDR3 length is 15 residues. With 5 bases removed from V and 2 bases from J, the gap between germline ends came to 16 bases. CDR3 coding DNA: TGCGCCAGCAGAGCCCGCCCCACGGGGAACTATGGCTACACCTTC. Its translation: CASRARPTGNYGYTF.

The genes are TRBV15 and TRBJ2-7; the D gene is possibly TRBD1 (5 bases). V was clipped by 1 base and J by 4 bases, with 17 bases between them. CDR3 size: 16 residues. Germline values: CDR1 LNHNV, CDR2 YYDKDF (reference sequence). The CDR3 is CATSRGPQGPSYEQYF. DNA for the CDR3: TGTGCCACCAGCAGAGGCCCCCAGGGTCCCTCTTACGAGCAGTACTTC.